This TCR beta chain is from a study of blood T cells in healthy people across ages. For the study at large: T cells yielded about one barcoded beta molecule per two cells through template switching. The study, taken as a whole, reports: TCR beta diversity per million T cells fell roughly linearly with age. Versus aged donors, long-lived donors had higher diversity and more naive CD4+ cells.

Isolated per sample were at least 7 million PBMCs. Trimming pared 2 bases from V and 11 bases from J, leaving 10 bases between. Germline V gene lookup returns CDR1 SGHNT and CDR2 YYREEE (reference sequence). This CDR3 is 11 amino acids long. This clonotype was seen a handful of times. The target antigen is unknown. Then a second PCR, running about 7 to 11 cycles, was carried out with a sample-barcoded 5' primer and a J-beta primer mix. TCRdb itself ran the 5' RACE reads through MiXCR, one entry per CDR3 protein. Among some 670,000 distinct CDR3 sequences listed, 40% to 65% were seen once. The TCR originated in an elderly woman in good health. The rearrangement joins TRBV5-4 to TRBJ2-5; D remains unclear. Sequencing was done on a sample of blood. CDR3 sequence reads: CASSFENEQYF. The CDR3 DNA is TGTGCCAGCAGCTTCGAGAATGAGCAGTACTTC. Combining the CDR3 with reference TRBV5-4 and TRBJ2-5 gives the whole variable domain ETGVTQSPTHLIKTRGQQVTLRCSSQSGHNTVSWYQQALGQGPQFIFQYYREEENGRGNFPPRFSGLQFPNYSSELNVNALELDDSALYLCASSFENEQYFGPGTRLLVL.